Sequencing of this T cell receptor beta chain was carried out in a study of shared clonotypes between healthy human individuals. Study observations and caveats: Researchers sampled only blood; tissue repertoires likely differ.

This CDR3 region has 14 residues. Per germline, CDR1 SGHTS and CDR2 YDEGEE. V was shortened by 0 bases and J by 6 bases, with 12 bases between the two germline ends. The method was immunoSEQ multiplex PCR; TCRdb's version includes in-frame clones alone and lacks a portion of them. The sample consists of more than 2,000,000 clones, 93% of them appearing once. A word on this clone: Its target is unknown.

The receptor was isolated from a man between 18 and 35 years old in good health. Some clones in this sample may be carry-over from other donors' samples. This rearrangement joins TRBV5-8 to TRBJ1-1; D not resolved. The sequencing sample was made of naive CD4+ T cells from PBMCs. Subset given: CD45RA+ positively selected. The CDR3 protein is CASSLAGTAAEAFF. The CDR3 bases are TGTGCCAGCAGCTTGGCGGGCACAGCTGCTGAAGCTTTCTTT.